The 24 T cell receptor beta chains given below trace back to one sample, sequenced in a study of blood T cell repertoires in COVID-19. Using immunoSEQ multiplex PCR, the repertoire was profiled, and TCRdb retains in-frame clones only, with some absent. The repertoire includes some 37,000 clones, over 70% of them detected once, and about 31% sits in the top ten. Sequencing input: peripheral blood. The receptors derive from an elderly man with active or convalescent COVID-19.

V usage is TRBV5-1 and J usage is TRBJ2-3, with a weak D call TRBD2 (6 bases). V lost 0 bases to trimming and J lost 6 bases, with 14 bases between them. This CDR3 is 15 amino acids long. Germline loops: CDR1 SGHRS, CDR2 YFSETQ. The CDR3 is CASSLEGREVDTQYF. Here the CDR3 DNA reads TGCGCCAGCAGCTTGGAGGGCAGGGAGGTGGATACGCAGTATTTT.

Written as DNA, the CDR3 is TGTGCTAGTGGGCTTGACAGGGATTCTGGGGCCAACGTCCTGACTTTC. Protein product: CASGLDRDSGANVLTF. This chain joins TRBV12-5 and TRBJ2-6; the match to TRBD1 covers 7 bases. This CDR3 comprises 16 residues. Trimming removed 6 bases from V and 1 base from J; junction bases left unmatched: 6. The germline gives CDR1 LGHNT, CDR2 FRNRAP.

The V gene is TRBV29-1, the J gene TRBJ2-7, with TRBD1 matching 8 bases. The CDR3 is 15 amino acids. Trimming at V came to 0 bases and at J to 5 bases, leaving 9 bases not matched to a gene. CDR1 and CDR2 from the germline V gene are SQVTM and ANQGSEA. The CDR3 DNA reads as TGCAGCGTTGAAGATTGGGGCCAGGGGGCGAACGAGCAGTACTTC. It encodes CSVEDWGQGANEQYF.

The chain joins TRBV19 to TRBJ1-4; maybe TRBD1 (5 bases). Germline CDR1 reads LNHDA; CDR2 reads SQIVND (reference sequence). CDR3 size: 12 residues. Between the trimmed V and J ends, which lost 8 bases and 4 bases, there was a span of 8 bases. CDR3 sequence reads: CASFDSNEKLFF. DNA of the CDR3: TGTGCCAGTTTCGACAGTAATGAAAAACTGTTTTTT.

The rearrangement joins TRBV19 to TRBJ2-1, with 10 positions matching TRBD2. The CDR3 loop spans 16 amino acids. Germline trimming cut 3 bases from V and 5 bases from J; bases unmatched to any gene: 7. CDR1 and CDR2 from the germline V gene are LNHDA and SQIVND (reference sequence). The CDR3 reads CASSIWGTSANNEQFF. CDR3 sequence (DNA): TGTGCCAGTAGTATCTGGGGGACTAGCGCCAACAATGAGCAGTTCTTC.

The CDR3 coding sequence is TGTGCCAGCAGCTTAATGGGGAGACAAGAGACCCAGTACTTC. It encodes CASSLMGRQETQYF. The chain employs TRBV7-7 and TRBJ2-5, with D perhaps TRBD2 (5 bases). With 2 bases removed from V and 2 bases from J, the gap between germline ends came to 9 bases. The germline CDR1 and CDR2 sequences are SSHAT and FNYEAQ (reference sequence). The CDR3 runs 14 residues.

The rearrangement joins TRBV19 to TRBJ1-5; 7 bases are a match to TRBD1. Germline V gene data show CDR1 as LNHDA and CDR2 as SQIVND (reference sequence). There are 14 residues in the CDR3. V lost 3 bases, J lost 3 bases, and 2 bases stayed unmatched. The CDR3 DNA follows: TGTGCCAGTAGTATCGACAGGGCCAATCAGCCCCAGCATTTT. This gives the protein CASSIDRANQPQHF.

Ten or more counts support this clone. The J gene is TRBJ1-5, the V gene TRBV4-2, with 7 bases that match TRBD1. In germline, CDR1 is LGHNA, CDR2 YNFKEQ. This CDR3 region has 15 residues. The V segment lost 3 bases and the J segment 6 bases; nucleotides outside the gene matches: 8. The CDR3 nucleotides are TGTGCCAGCAGCCAGGAAGACAGGGTAACTCAGCCCCAGCATTTT. It specifies CASSQEDRVTQPQHF.

This chain connects TRBV9 to TRBJ2-3, with 10 bases that match TRBD2. The junction had 14 bases not matched to a gene; V was cut back by 6 bases and J by 4 bases. Germline V CDR1 and CDR2: SGDLS, YYNGEE. This CDR3 comprises 17 residues. The CDR3 nucleotides are TGTGCCAGCAACCCGAGTGGGAGCGGGGGGGCTGCAGATACGCAGTATTTT. Translation: CASNPSGSGGAADTQYF. The full variable domain, rest sourced from reference TRBV9 and TRBJ2-3, is DSGVTQTPKHLITATGQRVTLRCSPRSGDLSVYWYQQSLDQGLQFLIQYYNGEERAKGNILERFSAQQFPDLHSELNLSSLELGDSALYFCASNPSGSGGAADTQYFGPGTRLTVL.

The rearrangement uses TRBV19 and TRBJ2-5; weak D call: TRBD1 (6 bases). This CDR3 spans 15 amino acids. V shed 5 bases and J shed 2 bases, with 15 bases lying between them. Germline loops: CDR1 LNHDA, CDR2 SQIVND (reference sequence). The CDR3 region has the DNA TGTGCCAGTAGTGGAACACATGGACAGCAAGAGACCCAGTACTTC. Residues: CASSGTHGQQETQYF.

The chain recombines TRBV5-1 with TRBJ2-3; D may be TRBD1 (5 bases). Germline values: CDR1 SGHRS, CDR2 YFSETQ. The CDR3 is made up of 13 amino acids. Between the trimmed V and J ends, which lost 3 bases and 5 bases, there was a span of 10 bases. This chain's CDR3 is CASSSTQGDTQYF. The CDR3 DNA sequence: TGCGCCAGCAGCTCGACCCAGGGAGATACGCAGTATTTT.

This sequence joins TRBV19 and TRBJ1-2; TRBD1 matches 7 bases. CDR3 size: 14 residues. The V segment lost 6 bases and the J segment 4 bases; nucleotides outside the gene matches: 8. The germline V gene has CDR1 LNHDA and CDR2 SQIVND (reference sequence). CDR3 in amino acids: CASSPRQGSYGYTF. CDR3 in DNA: TGTGCCAGTAGCCCGAGACAGGGCTCCTATGGCTACACCTTC.

This clone was recorded only once. V gene TRBV5-1 combines with J gene TRBJ2-3; 7 bases are shared with TRBD2. The CDR3 length is 15 residues. J lost 8 bases, V lost 4 bases, and 13 bases had no gene match. In germline, CDR1 is SGHRS, CDR2 YFSETQ. CDR3 nucleotide sequence: TGCGCCAGCAGCCCTACTAGCGTGGCCGGCGGTACGCAGTATTTT. Encoded protein: CASSPTSVAGGTQYF.

The genes are TRBV4-2 and TRBJ2-3; no firm D call. CDR3 size: 13 residues. V was shortened by 0 bases and J by 5 bases, with 6 bases between the two germline ends. The germline V gene encodes CDR1 LGHNA and CDR2 YNFKEQ. CDR3 bases: TGTGCCAGCAGCCAAGATCGACTAGATACGCAGTATTTT. It codes for CASSQDRLDTQYF.

This clone was observed once. The chain employs TRBV15 and TRBJ2-7; 7 positions agree with TRBD2. The CDR3 consists of 17 residues. Looked up from germline, CDR1 is LNHNV and CDR2 is YYDKDF (reference sequence). The V gene end was trimmed by 0 bases and the J gene end by 2 bases; junction bases not matched to a gene: 10. CDR3 nucleotide sequence: TGTGCCACCAGCAGAGACCCTCGACTAGCTGATACCTACGAGCAGTACTTC. Translation gives CATSRDPRLADTYEQYF.

The chain links TRBV9 to TRBJ2-3; D perhaps matches TRBD1 (6 bases). This CDR3 region has 15 residues. Germline CDR1 reads SGDLS; CDR2 reads YYNGEE. Trimming stripped 6 bases from V and 2 bases from J, with 16 bases between. The CDR3 DNA reads as TGTGCCAGCAATAAAGGGCAGGGGCACACAGATACGCAGTATTTT. Protein: CASNKGQGHTDTQYF. Drawing the rest from reference TRBV9 and TRBJ2-3, the complete variable domain is DSGVTQTPKHLITATGQRVTLRCSPRSGDLSVYWYQQSLDQGLQFLIQYYNGEERAKGNILERFSAQQFPDLHSELNLSSLELGDSALYFCASNKGQGHTDTQYFGPGTRLTVL.

The genes are TRBV14 and TRBJ2-7; 8 nucleotides line up with TRBD1. The length of the CDR3 is 14 residues. Germline CDR1 reads SGHDN; CDR2 reads FVKESK. The junction had 10 bases not matched to a gene; V was cut back by 5 bases and J by 7 bases. In DNA form, the CDR3 reads TGTGCCAGCAGCGGCCGGACAGGGCTGGGTGAGCAGTACTTC. The encoded protein is CASSGRTGLGEQYF. Together with reference TRBV14 and TRBJ2-7, the CDR3 gives the full variable domain: EAGVTQFPSHSVIEKGQTVTLRCDPISGHDNLYWYRRVMGKEIKFLLHFVKESKQDESGMPNNRFLAERTGGTYSTLKVQPAELEDSGVYFCASSGRTGLGEQYFGPGTRLTVT.

This chain links TRBV18 with TRBJ1-5; no clear D. Germline loops: CDR1 KGHSH, CDR2 LQKENI. V was clipped by 2 bases and J by 3 bases, with 11 bases between them. This CDR3 spans 15 amino acids. The CDR3 region is CASSPVGSTNQPQHF. The CDR3 bases are TGTGCCAGCTCACCAGTGGGCAGTACCAATCAGCCCCAGCATTTT.

This clone appeared once. The chain recombines TRBV5-1 with TRBJ2-3; the D gene is possibly TRBD2 (6 bases). The ends were cut back, 4 bases at V and 3 bases at J, with 18 bases in the middle. Germline loops: CDR1 SGHRS, CDR2 YFSETQ. This CDR3 has 16 residues. CDR3 DNA: TGCGCCAGCAGCCTCCCGGGAGTCGGTTTGACAGATACGCAGTATTTT. Translated: CASSLPGVGLTDTQYF.

This clone was picked up a small number of times. V usage is TRBV6-5 and J usage is TRBJ1-5; weak D call: TRBD1 (5 bases). The germline CDR1 and CDR2 sequences are MNHEY and SVGAGI. CDR3 size: 15 residues. V lost 6 bases and J 0 bases, leaving 12 bases between the germline ends. The DNA of the CDR3 is TGTGCCAGCAGGGCACCAGGGCCTAGCAATCAGCCCCAGCATTTT. It is translated as CASRAPGPSNQPQHF.

In its sample, this clone was seen a few times. V and J are TRBV7-3 and TRBJ1-6; the match to TRBD1 covers 11 bases. Trimming at V came to 5 bases and at J to 10 bases, leaving 4 bases not matched to a gene. In germline, CDR1 is SGHTA, CDR2 FQGTGA. The CDR3 is made up of 14 amino acids. The CDR3 coding sequence is TGTGCCAGCAGCCCCGGGACAGGGGGATCACCCCTCCACTTT. This sequence encodes CASSPGTGGSPLHF.

The count of this clone is one. This rearrangement joins TRBV3-1 (or the pseudogene TRBV3-2) to TRBJ2-5, with 7 bases that match TRBD2. This CDR3 is built from 14 residues. CDR1 is LGHDT and CDR2 is YNNKEL in the germline V gene (reference sequence). Unmatched junction bases numbered 2, after V lost 1 base and J lost 3 bases. The CDR3 loop reads CASSQGLAEETQYF. CDR3 DNA sequence: TGTGCCAGCAGCCAAGGGCTAGCGGAAGAGACCCAGTACTTC.

This clone occurred many times. J is TRBJ2-7 and V is TRBV6-2 or TRBV6-3; unclear D gene. Germline V gene lookup returns CDR1 MNHEY and CDR2 SVGEGT. Trimming pared 5 bases from V and 2 bases from J, leaving 10 bases between. The CDR3 is made up of 13 amino acids. The chain's CDR3 is CASSKTGTYEQYF. The CDR3 DNA reads as TGTGCCAGCAGTAAGACTGGAACCTACGAGCAGTACTTC.

This sequence joins TRBV5-1 and TRBJ1-1; 11 nucleotides agree with TRBD1. Trimming took 3 bases from V and 5 from J; bases not matched to a gene: 9. Germline V gene sequence: CDR1 SGHRS, CDR2 YFSETQ. There are 16 residues in the CDR3. The CDR3 sequence is CASSSGTGGSGTEAFF. The CDR3 nucleotides read TGCGCCAGCAGCTCCGGGACAGGGGGGTCGGGTACTGAAGCTTTCTTT.